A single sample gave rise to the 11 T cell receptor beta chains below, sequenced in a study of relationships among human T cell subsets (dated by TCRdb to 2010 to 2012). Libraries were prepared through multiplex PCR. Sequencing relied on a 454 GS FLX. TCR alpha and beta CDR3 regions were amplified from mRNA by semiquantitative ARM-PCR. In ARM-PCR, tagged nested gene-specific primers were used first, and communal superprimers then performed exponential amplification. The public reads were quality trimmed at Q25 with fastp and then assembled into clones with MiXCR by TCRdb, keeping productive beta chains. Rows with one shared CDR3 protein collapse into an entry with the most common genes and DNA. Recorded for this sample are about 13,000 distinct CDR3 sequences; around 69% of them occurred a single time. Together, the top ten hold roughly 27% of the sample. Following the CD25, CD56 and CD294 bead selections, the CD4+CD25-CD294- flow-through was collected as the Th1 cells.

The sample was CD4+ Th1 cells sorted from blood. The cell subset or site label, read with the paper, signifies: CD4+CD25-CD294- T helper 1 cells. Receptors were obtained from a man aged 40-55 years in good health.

The CDR3 nucleotides read TGTGCCAGCAGCTTCTCTAGCGGCAATGAGCAGTTCTTC. It specifies CASSFSSGNEQFF. The V call is TRBV13, the J call TRBJ2-1, with 7 nucleotides matching TRBD2. The germline CDR1 and CDR2 sequences are PRHDT and FYEKMQ (reference sequence). The CDR3 is 13 residues long. The V gene end was trimmed by 3 bases and the J gene end by 6 bases; junction bases not matched to a gene: 2.

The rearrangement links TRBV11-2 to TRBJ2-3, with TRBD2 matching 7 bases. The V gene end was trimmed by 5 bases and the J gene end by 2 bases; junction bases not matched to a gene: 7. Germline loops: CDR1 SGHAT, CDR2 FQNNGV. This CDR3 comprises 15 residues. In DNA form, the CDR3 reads TGTGCCAGCAGCCCGGTCGGGGGGTTCACAGATACGCAGTATTTT. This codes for CASSPVGGFTDTQYF.

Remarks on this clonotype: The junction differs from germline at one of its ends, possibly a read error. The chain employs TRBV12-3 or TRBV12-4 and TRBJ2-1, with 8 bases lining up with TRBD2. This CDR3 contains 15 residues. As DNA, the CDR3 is TGTGCCAGCAGTTTAAGCGGGGGATCTGGCAATGAGCAGTCCTTC. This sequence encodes CASSLSGGSGNEQSF.

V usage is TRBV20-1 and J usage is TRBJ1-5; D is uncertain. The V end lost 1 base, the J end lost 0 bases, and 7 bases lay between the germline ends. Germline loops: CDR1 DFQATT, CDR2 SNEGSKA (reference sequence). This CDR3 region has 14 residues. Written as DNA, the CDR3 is TGCAGTGCTAGAGGGCATTATAGCAATCAGCCCCAGCATTTT. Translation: CSARGHYSNQPQHF.

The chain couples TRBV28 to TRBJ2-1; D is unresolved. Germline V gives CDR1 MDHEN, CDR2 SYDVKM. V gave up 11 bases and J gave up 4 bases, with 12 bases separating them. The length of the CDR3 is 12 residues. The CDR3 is CAAGNLYNEQFF. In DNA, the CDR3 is TGTGCCGCCGGTAACTTGTACAATGAGCAGTTCTTC. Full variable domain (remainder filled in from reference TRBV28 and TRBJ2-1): DVKVTQSSRYLVKRTGEKVFLECVQDMDHENMFWYRQDPGLGLRLIYFSYDVKMKEKGDIPEGYSVSREKKERFSLILESASTNQTSMYLCAAGNLYNEQFFGPGTRLTVL.

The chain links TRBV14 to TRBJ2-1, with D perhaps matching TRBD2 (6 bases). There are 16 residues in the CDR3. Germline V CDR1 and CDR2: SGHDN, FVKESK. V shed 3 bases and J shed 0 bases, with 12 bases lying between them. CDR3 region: CASSQFLASSYNEQFF. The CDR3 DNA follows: TGTGCCAGCAGCCAGTTCCTAGCGTCCTCCTACAATGAGCAGTTCTTC.

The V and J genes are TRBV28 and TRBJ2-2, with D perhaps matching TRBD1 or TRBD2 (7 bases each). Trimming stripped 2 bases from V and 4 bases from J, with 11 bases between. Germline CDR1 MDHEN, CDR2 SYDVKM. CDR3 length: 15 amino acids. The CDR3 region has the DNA TGTGCCAGCAGTTTACAGGGGGGGCGCACCGGGGAGCTGTTTTTT. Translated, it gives CASSLQGGRTGELFF.

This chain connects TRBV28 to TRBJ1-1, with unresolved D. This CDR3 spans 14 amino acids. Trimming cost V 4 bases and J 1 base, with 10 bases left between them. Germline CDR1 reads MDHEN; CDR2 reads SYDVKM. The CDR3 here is CASSSGPPNTEAFF. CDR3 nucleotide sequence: TGTGCCAGCAGTTCTGGACCTCCGAACACTGAAGCTTTCTTT.

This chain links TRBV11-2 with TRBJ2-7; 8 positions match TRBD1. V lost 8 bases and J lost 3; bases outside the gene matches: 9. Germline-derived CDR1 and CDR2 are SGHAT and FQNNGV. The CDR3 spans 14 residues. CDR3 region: CASRRAGGVYEQYF. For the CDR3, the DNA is TGTGCCAGCCGGAGGGCAGGGGGCGTCTACGAGCAGTACTTC.

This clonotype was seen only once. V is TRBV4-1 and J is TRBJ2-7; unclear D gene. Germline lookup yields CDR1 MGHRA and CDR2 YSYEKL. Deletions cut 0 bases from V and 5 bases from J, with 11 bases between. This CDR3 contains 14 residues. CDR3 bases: TGCGCCAGCAGCCAAGATAGGGCTACTAACGAGCAGTACTTC. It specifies CASSQDRATNEQYF.

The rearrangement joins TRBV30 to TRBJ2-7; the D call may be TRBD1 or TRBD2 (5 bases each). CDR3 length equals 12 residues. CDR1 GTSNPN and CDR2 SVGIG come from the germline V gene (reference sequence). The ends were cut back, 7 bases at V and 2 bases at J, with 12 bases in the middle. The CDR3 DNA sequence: TGTGCCTCCTCGGGGCTTGCCTACGAGCAGTACTTC. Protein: CASSGLAYEQYF.